The clone carrying this T cell receptor beta chain was seen repeatedly, ten times or more. The antigen remains unidentified. This specimen belongs to a study of human T cells and chemical hapten exposure. Study-wide background: Upper inner arm skin measuring about 2 cm by about 2 cm received 2% DPC for sensitization. Patch tests put 0.01% DPC on the upper back, and the results were checked at 6 days. Study conclusions and caveats: Expanded TCRs produced significantly more large CDR3 similarity clusters than controls did.

Time point specified: patch test 1, 2 weeks after DPC sensitization. The treatment denotes: therapeutic diphenylcyclopropenone sensitization with weekly scalp DPC. J was trimmed by 3 bases and V by 3 bases; bases with no gene match: 5. This CDR3 comprises 15 residues. The germline gives CDR1 DFQATT, CDR2 SNEGSKA (reference sequence). Source study methods: About 97,000 TCRs per sample was the median, with a range of roughly 23,224 to 750,000. One entry per CDR3 protein results from TCRdb running MiXCR on the RACE reads. These V and J calls rely on TCRdb rather than the paper's analysis. The sample gives roughly 380,000 distinct CDR3 sequences, approximately 5% of which show up once; over 2% is in the top ten.

This material consisted of whole blood, taken in connection with sensitization to the hapten diphenylcyclopropenone (DPC). V gene TRBV20-1 combines with J gene TRBJ2-1, with 10 positions matching TRBD2. The TCR comes from a woman between 50 and 59 years old with alopecia areata. Some clones in this sample may be carry-over from other donors' samples. The CDR3 region has the DNA TGCAGTGCTAGTGACGGGACTAGCGACTACAATGAGCAGTTCTTC. Protein product: CSASDGTSDYNEQFF.